This TCR beta chain was captured in a study of regulatory T cells in long-lasting Graves disease. As for the study in general: The antithyroid drugs taken by newly diagnosed Graves' patients had been used for under 3 months.

The authors built TCR beta libraries using iRepertoire HTBI primers and Arm-PCR of CDR3 regions. TCRdb re-called the multiplex PCR reads with MiXCR, one entry per CDR3 protein. The sample contains some 220,000 distinct CDR3 sequences, about 19% of which appear only once. This clonotype was observed many times. The antigen remains unidentified. The junction departs from germline at one end; a sequencing error may be responsible. The CDR3 is 14 residues long. Germline assignment: CDR1 WSHSY and CDR2 SAAADI. Overall study findings and caveats: Among the persistent patients, 2,741 public clonotypes were shared, more than the 950 to 1,000 shared among new patients. The sample size was small, and this may have reduced accuracy.

Time point denoted: newly diagnosed GD, antithyroid drugs for less than 3 months. Scientists built the TCR library using RNA that was extracted from PBMCs. An endocrinology department located in Xi'an, China, was where the patients came from. These sequences were also reported in another study, on T cells in Graves' hyperthyroidism and ophthalmopathy.

The chain is built from TRBV10-2 and TRBJ2-1; weak D call: TRBD1 (8 bases). This TCR derives from a woman aged 30 to 39 with Graves disease. This specimen was peripheral blood mononuclear cells (PBMCs), taken at new diagnosis, from a patient treated with antithyroid drugs. The chain's CDR3 is CASSYRGGWNEQFF. The CDR3 coding sequence is TGTGCCAGCAGTTACAGGGGGGGTTGGAATGAGCAGTTCTTC.